This T cell receptor (beta chain) is drawn from a study of T cell changes during pregnancy in multiple sclerosis. The assay was immunoSEQ multiplex PCR, and TCRdb's table has in-frame clones only and misses some. The sample records 80,000 to 130,000 clones, almost 95% being singletons. This CDR3 region has 14 residues. V gave up 7 bases and J gave up 4 bases; unmatched junction bases: 5. Germline-derived CDR1 and CDR2 are MGHDK and SYGVNS. Sequenced here: peripheral blood, sampled before pregnancy. This TCR was sampled from a female donor with multiple sclerosis, enrolled in a pregnancy study. This chain connects TRBV25-1 to TRBJ2-5, with TRBD1 matching over 11 bases. The CDR3 DNA is TGTGCCAGCACGGGACAGGGGGGGTCAGAGACCCAGTACTTC. Its protein is CASTGQGGSETQYF.